Only one count was recorded for the clone carrying this T cell receptor (beta chain). This record belongs to a study of glioma-infiltrating T cells. The iRepertoire nested amplicon-rescue multiplex PCR amplified TCR alpha and beta CDR3s from RNA. TCRdb reprocessed the multiplex PCR reads via MiXCR and lists one record per CDR3 protein. The sample has 300,000 to 400,000 distinct CDR3 sequences; approximately 42% are singletons. Trimming stripped 4 bases from V and 4 bases from J, with 19 bases between. This CDR3 comprises 16 residues. The germline V gene has CDR1 SEHNR and CDR2 FQNEAQ (reference sequence).

The clonotype originates from a human donor with low-grade glioma or glioblastoma, undergoing nonglioma brain surgery, or in good health (not recorded which). The chain has TRBV7-9 and TRBJ1-2; no definite D call. Sequencing used glioma tissue, nonneoplastic brain tissue, or PBMCs (not recorded which). The CDR3 loop reads CASSSYQTETFYGYTF. The DNA of the CDR3 is TGTGCCAGCAGCTCCTACCAGACCGAAACATTCTATGGCTACACCTTC.